The T cell receptor beta chain under discussion was sequenced for a study of identifying expanded T cells in peripheral blood (dated by TCRdb to about 2019). The study in broad terms: Technical replicates were generated by sequencing separate aliquots of the same genomic DNA pool, and four replicates were compared pairwise. Results and caveats for the whole study, not just this receptor: The authors expected biological variance in healthy repertoires might increase further over much longer intervals such as months to years. In all healthy donors, the variance in clone template counts between samples taken around 14 days apart rose significantly as total template count increased. Around 1.3 differentially abundant clones were flagged by the binomial model between technical replicates, whereas about 16 and 19 were flagged over about two weeks and four weeks, respectively. Across all healthy-donor time intervals, the beta-binomial model significantly lowered both the number of clones called differentially abundant and the false-positive rate.

At the junction V is shortened by 5 bases and J by 7 bases; bases outside the gene matches: 25. Including the terminal cysteine and phenylalanine, the CDR3 comprises 19 residues. The entry retains the CDR3 DNA only, 57 bases that are in frame from base 1. The germline V gene yields SGHVS for CDR1 and FNYEAQ for CDR2. No immune events, such as infections, were documented for the healthy donors during the collection period. To calibrate time-dependent variance in a beta-binomial model of T-cell clone differential abundance, blood repertoires from healthy donors were used as a training cohort. The training cohort included approximately 10 healthy donors, of whom 3 were female and 7 were male. The donors were between about 25 and 65 years old, with an average age of roughly 40 years. Obtained from a commercial supplier, whole blood was collected from each healthy donor at three time points set two to three weeks apart. For immunosequencing, genomic DNA was extracted from whole blood that had not been sorted.

TCRbeta CDR3 regions were profiled by bias-controlled multiplex PCR amplification of genomic DNA with the immunoSEQ Assay. In the source study's methods: The absolute abundance of each unique TCRbeta CDR3 region was quantified after sequences were collapsed and filtered. Differential abundance was tested with two models: a binomial (Fisher-equivalent) model and a beta-binomial model that adds time-dependent variance fitted from healthy donors. Clones with fewer than 5 combined templates were excluded, and clones with Benjamini-Hochberg FDR below 0.01 were called differentially abundant. Beta-binomial variance was modeled as a function of total template count across the two samples using the form v = (b*log(k)+a)^2. Here the immuneACCESS table is served through TCRdb, limited to in-frame sequences with V and J called. Missing clones are a known gap in these copies; in checked studies unresolved V genes cover under half, and the rest lacks a known reason. The V and J calls and clone size come from that table; D and trimming were worked out from the DNA. In this sample the table shows 100,000 or so clones, 85% to 90% of which occur a single time. The top ten constitute roughly 17% of the sample.

To note about this clone: Which antigen it targets is not known. No quality values exist for individual bases; no much larger clone is one base distant.

Sequencing was done on a sample of blood. This sequence originates from a person aged 18-69 years in good health. The chain couples TRBV7-6 to TRBJ1-2, with 7 central nucleotides matching TRBD1. The sequenced DNA: TGTGCCAGCAGCCCTGTTGTGGGACAGATCTATACAGAAAACGGTGGCTACACCTTC. It is translated as CASSPVVGQIYTENGGYTF.